The rows below give T cell receptor beta chains drawn from one sample of a study of radiation and T cells in renal cell carcinoma. Clones were read by immunoSEQ multiplex PCR, and TCRdb kept only the in-frame ones, dropping some. The sample has some 150,000 clones, 75% to 90% seen once. Sequencing was performed on blood, taken from a patient whose treatment included radiotherapy and nephrectomy. Receptor source: a woman aged 50 to 65 with renal cell carcinoma. The conserved cysteine and the conserved F or W are not part of the CDR3 here.

v_call cdr3_aa
TRBV28 ASSLKETQY
TRBV6-5 ASSPPGSGNTIY
TRBV7-6 ASSPADKGRVYGYT
TRBV4-2 ASSQPGLASYEQY
TRBV10-3 AISEWGEGNTEAF
TRBV5-4 ASSRDYRYEQY
TRBV6-5 ATRTDRYEQY
TRBV5-1 ASSSNRGTQY
TRBV20-1 SAKETQY
TRBV6-4 ASRLQMNTEAF
TRBV19 ATTGVGTNEKLF
TRBV5-6 ASSPGGTSYGYT
TRBV5-5 ASSLDFRDRLF
TRBV5-1 ASSLRDRLNTGELF
TRBV10-3 AISESMESGKLF
TRBV30 AWSVGVGGYT
TRBV7-9 ASSLGQNNYGYT
TRBV9 ASSADRGGETQY
TRBV4-1 ASSQDGRQSRGGYT